The next 19 T cell receptor beta chains were all read from a single sample in a study of blood T cell repertoires in COVID-19. Sequenced by immunoSEQ multiplex PCR; TCRdb stores in-frame clones only, minus some. This table has 70,000 to 100,000 clones, 80% to 90% appearing once. Sequenced material: peripheral blood. Receptor source: a man over 45 with COVID-19, enrolled during active disease.

The genes are TRBV6-5 and TRBJ1-1; 9 bases map to TRBD1. Germline CDR1 is MNHEY and CDR2 is SVGAGI. This CDR3 has 12 residues. J was trimmed by 7 bases and V by 8 bases; bases with no gene match: 5. CDR3 region: CASHPGQGEAFF. The CDR3 DNA reads TGTGCCAGCCATCCGGGACAGGGTGAAGCTTTCTTT.

The chain joins TRBV11-2 to TRBJ2-7; 7 bases are a match to TRBD2. This CDR3 region has 18 residues. Germline CDR1 reads SGHAT; CDR2 reads FQNNGV. With 0 bases clipped from V and 0 bases from J, the junction kept 11 bases outside the gene matches. As DNA, the CDR3 is TGTGCCAGCAGCTTAGATTTGGGGGGGATAACGTTCTCCTACGAGCAGTACTTC. This gives the protein CASSLDLGGITFSYEQYF.

The rearrangement uses TRBV30 and TRBJ2-7, with 8 bases matching TRBD1. The V and J ends lost 7 bases and 7 bases, in that order; junction bases with no gene match: 9. The CDR3 has 12 amino acids. Germline CDR1 and CDR2: GTSNPN and SVGIG (reference sequence). The chain's CDR3 is CASTGVAGEQYF. The CDR3 coding sequence is TGTGCCTCGACAGGGGTGGCGGGTGAGCAGTACTTC.

V usage is TRBV27 and J usage is TRBJ1-2; 8 bases match TRBD1. Germline V gene sequence: CDR1 MNHEY, CDR2 SMNVEV (reference sequence). This CDR3 spans 14 amino acids. V gave up 3 bases and J gave up 11 bases; unmatched junction bases: 11. The CDR3 here is CASSFNKWTGSYTF. DNA for the CDR3: TGTGCCAGCAGTTTCAACAAATGGACAGGGAGTTACACCTTC.

The rearrangement uses TRBV6-5 and TRBJ1-3; 12 bases map to TRBD1. V lost 2 bases, J lost 8 bases, and 4 bases stayed unmatched. In germline, CDR1 is MNHEY, CDR2 SVGAGI. The CDR3 is made up of 15 amino acids. The CDR3 nucleotides read TGTGCCAGCAGTTACCGGGGACAGGGGGCTGACACCATATATTTT. Protein sequence: CASSYRGQGADTIYF.

This chain's CDR3 is CSVARAYEQYF. As DNA, the CDR3 is TGCAGTGTCGCCAGGGCTTACGAGCAGTACTTC. The gene calls are TRBV20-1 and TRBJ2-7, with a possible D match to TRBD1 (5 bases). The CDR3 totals 11 residues. Deletions cut 7 bases from V and 4 bases from J, with 11 bases between. CDR1 is DFQATT, CDR2 SNEGSKA, per germline (reference sequence).

This chain uses TRBV5-1 with TRBJ1-1; a weak D match, TRBD1 (5 bases). Deletions cut 2 bases from V and 1 base from J, with 12 bases between. Per germline, CDR1 SGHRS and CDR2 YFSETQ. The CDR3 is made up of 15 amino acids. For the CDR3, the DNA is TGCGCCAGCAGCTTTCAGGGATTAGCGAACACTGAAGCTTTCTTT. This sequence encodes CASSFQGLANTEAFF.

This sequence joins TRBV3-1 (or the pseudogene TRBV3-2) and TRBJ2-5, with 11 nucleotides matching TRBD2. The CDR3 consists of 15 residues. Germline values: CDR1 LGHDT, CDR2 YNNKEL (reference sequence). With 3 bases clipped from V and 3 bases from J, the junction kept 3 bases outside the gene matches. The CDR3 region is CASSQASGGKETQYF. The CDR3 DNA reads as TGTGCCAGCAGCCAGGCTAGCGGGGGGAAAGAGACCCAGTACTTC.

This clone was counted a single time. This chain connects TRBV30 to TRBJ2-6, with D possibly TRBD2 on 5 matching bases. The CDR3 runs 16 residues. Germline CDR1 reads GTSNPN; CDR2 reads SVGIG (reference sequence). The V gene lost 2 bases and the J gene lost 0 bases, with 11 bases spanning the gap. CDR3 nucleotides: TGTGCCTGGAGTTACGGGGAGAGCTCTGGGGCCAACGTCCTGACTTTC. Protein product: CAWSYGESSGANVLTF.

V gene TRBV9 combines with J gene TRBJ2-7; the match to TRBD2 covers 9 bases. Germline CDR1 and CDR2: SGDLS and YYNGEE. This CDR3 has 14 residues. J lost 5 bases, V lost 4 bases, and 7 bases had no gene match. The CDR3 protein is CASSPSSGVHEQYF. The CDR3 coding sequence is TGTGCCAGCAGCCCCTCTAGCGGGGTCCACGAGCAGTACTTC.

The rearrangement joins TRBV6-5 to TRBJ1-4, with TRBD1 matching 11 bases. This CDR3 is built from 16 residues. Germline CDR1 is MNHEY and CDR2 is SVGAGI. J was trimmed by 4 bases and V by 1 base; bases with no gene match: 2. CDR3 in DNA: TGTGCCAGCAGTTACTGGACAGGGGGCGGTAATGAAAAACTGTTTTTT. Translated, it gives CASSYWTGGGNEKLFF.

The chain combines TRBV28 with TRBJ2-5, with 7 bases that match TRBD2. Germline trimming cut 5 bases from V and 1 base from J; bases unmatched to any gene: 10. The germline gives CDR1 MDHEN, CDR2 SYDVKM. The CDR3 runs to 16 residues. The CDR3 region is CASSPSLRGFQETQYF. CDR3 in DNA: TGTGCCAGCAGTCCCTCTCTGCGGGGGTTCCAAGAGACCCAGTACTTC.

There are a few counts of this clone. This chain links TRBV3-1 (or the pseudogene TRBV3-2) with TRBJ1-2; TRBD1 matches at 9 bases. Germline V gene data show CDR1 as LGHDT and CDR2 as YNNKEL (reference sequence). Trimming cost V 4 bases and J 4 bases; bases outside gene matches: 7. The CDR3 consists of 15 residues. The CDR3 nucleotides read TGTGCCAGCAGCCTAACAGGGGGCCGCGGCTATGGCTACACCTTC. Translation gives CASSLTGGRGYGYTF.

The chain links TRBV19 to TRBJ1-5; 7 bases are shared with TRBD1. The CDR3 has 14 amino acids. The V gene's germline CDR1 is LNHDA and CDR2 SQIVND (reference sequence). The J segment lost 4 bases and the V segment lost 2 bases, leaving 2 bases of the junction unmatched. Here the CDR3 reads CASSISGGNQPQHF. Here the CDR3 DNA reads TGTGCCAGTAGTATATCAGGGGGGAATCAGCCCCAGCATTTT.

This chain connects TRBV2 to TRBJ2-5, with 8 bases aligning to TRBD2. V gave up 5 bases and J gave up 5 bases; unmatched junction bases: 10. The CDR3 runs 15 residues. CDR1 is SNHLY and CDR2 is FYNNEI in the germline V gene. CDR3 DNA: TGTGCCAGCAGTAAAGGACTAGCCCTAGGGGAGACCCAGTACTTC. The encoded protein is CASSKGLALGETQYF. Filled out from reference TRBV2 and TRBJ2-5, the complete variable domain reads EPEVTQTPSHQVTQMGQEVILRCVPISNHLYFYWYRQILGQKVEFLVSFYNNEISEKSEIFDDQFSVERPDGSNFTLKIRSTKLEDSAMYFCASSKGLALGETQYFGPGTRLLVL.

The chain recombines TRBV7-2 with TRBJ1-4, with 7 bases fitting TRBD1. Germline V gene lookup returns CDR1 SGHTA and CDR2 FQGNSA. The trim removed 3 bases at V and 3 bases at J, leaving 1 base unmatched. This CDR3 comprises 14 residues. CDR3 loop: CASSFQGANEKLFF. In DNA form, the CDR3 reads TGTGCCAGCAGCTTTCAGGGGGCTAATGAAAAACTGTTTTTT.

The rearrangement joins TRBV5-1 to TRBJ1-3; the D gene is possibly TRBD1 (6 bases). The V end was cut by 3 bases, the J end by 0 bases, with 13 bases between. CDR1 SGHRS and CDR2 YFSETQ come from the germline V gene. The CDR3 has 16 amino acids. For the CDR3, the DNA is TGCGCCAGCAGCTCGCAGACAGGATACTCTGGAAACACCATATATTTT. Its protein product is CASSSQTGYSGNTIYF.

The chain recombines TRBV19 with TRBJ2-7, with D perhaps TRBD2 (5 bases). From germline, CDR1 is LNHDA and CDR2 SQIVND (reference sequence). This CDR3 spans 14 amino acids. Deletions cut 6 bases from V and 2 bases from J, with 14 bases between. CDR3 nucleotide sequence: TGTGCCAGTAGCTCCCTTCCGGGGACCTACGAGCAGTACTTC. Translation gives CASSSLPGTYEQYF.

The chain has TRBV9 and TRBJ1-1, with D tentatively TRBD1 (5 bases). There are 13 residues in the CDR3. Trimming cost V 3 bases and J 2 bases, with 8 bases left between them. The germline gives CDR1 SGDLS, CDR2 YYNGEE. The CDR3 spells CASSARANTEAFF. CDR3 DNA sequence: TGTGCCAGCAGCGCCAGGGCAAACACTGAAGCTTTCTTT.